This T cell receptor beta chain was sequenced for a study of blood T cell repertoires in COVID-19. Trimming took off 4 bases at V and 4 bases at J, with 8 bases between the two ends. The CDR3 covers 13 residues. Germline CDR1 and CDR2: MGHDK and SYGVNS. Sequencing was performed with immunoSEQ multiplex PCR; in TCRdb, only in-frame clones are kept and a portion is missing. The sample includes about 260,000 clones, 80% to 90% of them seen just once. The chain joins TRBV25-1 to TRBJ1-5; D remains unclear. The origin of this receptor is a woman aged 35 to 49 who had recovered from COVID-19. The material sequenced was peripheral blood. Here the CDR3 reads CASSASRNQPQHF. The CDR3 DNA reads TGTGCCAGCAGTGCTAGTAGGAATCAGCCCCAGCATTTT.